This TCR beta chain was sequenced for a study of molecular identifiers for immune sequencing clone quantification. MiXCR, run by TCRdb on the PCR reads, gives a single entry per CDR3 protein. The sample carries a few hundred thousand distinct CDR3 sequences, roughly 25% recorded once. Investigators produced naive CD8 libraries from about 19,000 to 1,100,000 sorted cells, drawing on 10%, 30% or 50% RNA. For naive CD8 T cells, sorting used the CD8+CD4-CCR7+CD45RA+ phenotype. The CDR3 sequence is 12 residues long. From germline, CDR1 is SGHVS and CDR2 FQNEAQ. V lost 1 base and J lost 14, with 12 bases in between. This clonotype was recorded many times.

The material sequenced was naive CD8+ T cells from blood, with Jurkat cell RNA spiked in. The subset here: FACS-sorted CD8+CD4-CCR7+CD45RA+ naive T cells. This TCR came from a human donor in good health. Some libraries in this study had Jurkat cell RNA spiked in. The chain is built from TRBV7-8 and TRBJ2-1; TRBD1 is a possible D gene (5 bases). CDR3 region: CASSLETDPKFF. The CDR3 nucleotides are TGTGCCAGCAGCTTAGAGACAGACCCGAAGTTCTTC.